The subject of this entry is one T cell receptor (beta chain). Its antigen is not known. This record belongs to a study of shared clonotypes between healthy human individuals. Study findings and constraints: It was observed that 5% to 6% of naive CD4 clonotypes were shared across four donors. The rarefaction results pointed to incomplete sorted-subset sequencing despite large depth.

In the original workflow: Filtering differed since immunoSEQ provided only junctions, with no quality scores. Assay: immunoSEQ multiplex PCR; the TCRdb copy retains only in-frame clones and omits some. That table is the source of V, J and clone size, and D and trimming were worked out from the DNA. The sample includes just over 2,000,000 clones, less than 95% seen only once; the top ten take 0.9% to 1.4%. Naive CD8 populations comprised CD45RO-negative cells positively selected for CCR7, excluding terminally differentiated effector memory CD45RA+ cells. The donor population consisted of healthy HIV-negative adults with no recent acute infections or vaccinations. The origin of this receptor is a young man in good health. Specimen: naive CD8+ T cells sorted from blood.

The CDR3 spells CAWSATGFTDTQYF. CDR3 DNA sequence: TGTGCCTGGAGTGCGACGGGGTTCACAGATACGCAGTATTTT. The genes are TRBV30 and TRBJ2-3, with a possible D match to TRBD2 (5 bases). V dropped 1 base and J dropped 2 bases, with 10 bases sitting between them. The CDR3 is 14 amino acids. In germline, CDR1 is GTSNPN, CDR2 SVGIG (reference sequence).